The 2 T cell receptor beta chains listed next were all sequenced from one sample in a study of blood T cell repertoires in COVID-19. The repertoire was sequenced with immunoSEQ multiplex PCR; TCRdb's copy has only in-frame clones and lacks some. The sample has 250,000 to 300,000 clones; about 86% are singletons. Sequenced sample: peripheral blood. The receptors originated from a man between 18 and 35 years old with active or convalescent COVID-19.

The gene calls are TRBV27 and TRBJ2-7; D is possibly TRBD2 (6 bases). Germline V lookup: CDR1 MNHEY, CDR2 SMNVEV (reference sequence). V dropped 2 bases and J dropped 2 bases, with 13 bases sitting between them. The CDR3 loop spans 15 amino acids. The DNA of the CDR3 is TGTGCCAGCAGTTTAGTGGGACTGCCGCCCTACGAGCAGTACTTC. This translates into CASSLVGLPPYEQYF.

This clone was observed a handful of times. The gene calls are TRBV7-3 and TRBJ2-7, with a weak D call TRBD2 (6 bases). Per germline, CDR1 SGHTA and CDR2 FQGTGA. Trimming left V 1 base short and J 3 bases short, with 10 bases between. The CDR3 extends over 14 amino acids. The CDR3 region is CASSLMGGDYEQYF. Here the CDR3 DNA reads TGTGCCAGCAGCTTAATGGGAGGTGACTACGAGCAGTACTTC.